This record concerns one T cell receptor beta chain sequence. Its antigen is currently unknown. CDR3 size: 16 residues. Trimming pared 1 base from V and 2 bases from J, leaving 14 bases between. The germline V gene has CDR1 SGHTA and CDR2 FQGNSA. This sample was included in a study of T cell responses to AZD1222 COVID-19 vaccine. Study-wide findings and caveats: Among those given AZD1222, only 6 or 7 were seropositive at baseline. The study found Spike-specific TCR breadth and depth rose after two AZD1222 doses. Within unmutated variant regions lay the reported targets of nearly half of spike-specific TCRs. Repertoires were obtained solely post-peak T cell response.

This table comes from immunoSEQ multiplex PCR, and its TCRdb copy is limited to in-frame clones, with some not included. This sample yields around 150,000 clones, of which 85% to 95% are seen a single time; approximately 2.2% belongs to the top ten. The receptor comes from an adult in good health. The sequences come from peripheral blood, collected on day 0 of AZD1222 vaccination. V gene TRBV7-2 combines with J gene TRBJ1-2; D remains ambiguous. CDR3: CASSLGWVAGNYGYTF. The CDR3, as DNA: TGTGCCAGCAGCTTAGGATGGGTCGCGGGGAACTATGGCTACACCTTC.